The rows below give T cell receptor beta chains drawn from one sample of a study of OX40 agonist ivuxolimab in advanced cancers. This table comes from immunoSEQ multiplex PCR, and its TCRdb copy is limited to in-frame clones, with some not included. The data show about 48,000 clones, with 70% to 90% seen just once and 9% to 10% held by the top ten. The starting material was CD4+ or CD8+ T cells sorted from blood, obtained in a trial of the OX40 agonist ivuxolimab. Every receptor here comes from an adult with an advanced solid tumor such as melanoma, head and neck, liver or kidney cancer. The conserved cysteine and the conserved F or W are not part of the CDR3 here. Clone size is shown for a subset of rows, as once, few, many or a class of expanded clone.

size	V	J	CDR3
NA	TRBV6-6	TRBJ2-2	ASSYSLGFPGELF
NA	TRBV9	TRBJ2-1	AVGQTHNEQF
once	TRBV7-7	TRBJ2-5	ASSLGLPGKETQY
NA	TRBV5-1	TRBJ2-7	ASSLGDRPYEQY
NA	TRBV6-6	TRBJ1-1	ASSFSGNTEAF
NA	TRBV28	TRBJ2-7	ASSLYRGYEQY
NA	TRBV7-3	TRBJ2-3	ASSSTGLLTDTQY
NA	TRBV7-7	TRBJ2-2	ASSFGSGSPAGELF
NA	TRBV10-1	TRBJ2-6	ASSESGGPRANVLT
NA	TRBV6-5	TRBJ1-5	ASSYGGDGNQPQH
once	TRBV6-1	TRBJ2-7	ASSEARWGTSYEQY
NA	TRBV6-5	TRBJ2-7	ASSVNYEQY
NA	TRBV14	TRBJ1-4	ASSQGRGFREKLF
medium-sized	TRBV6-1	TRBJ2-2	ASLRGAPNTGELF
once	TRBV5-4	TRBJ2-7	ASSSRSTSYEQY
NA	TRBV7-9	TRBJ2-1	ASSPIGRDYNEQF
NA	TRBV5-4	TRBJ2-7	ASSLDATGYEQY
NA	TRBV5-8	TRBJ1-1	ASSLVVGEAF
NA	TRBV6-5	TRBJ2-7	ASKKTGTYEQY
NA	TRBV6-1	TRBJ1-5	ASRDRDRGNQPQH
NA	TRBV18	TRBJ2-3	ASSPDISTDTQY
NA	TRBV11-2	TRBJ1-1	ASSVERNTEAF
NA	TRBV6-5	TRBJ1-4	ASSAGQFNEKLF
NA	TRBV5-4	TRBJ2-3	ASSLKSPGTDTQY
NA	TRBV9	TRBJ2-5	ASSVGDGETQY
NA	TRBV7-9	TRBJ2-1	ASSEFNNEQF
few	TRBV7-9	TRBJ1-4	ASSPLGATNEKLF
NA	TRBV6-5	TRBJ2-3	ASSRGSTDTQY
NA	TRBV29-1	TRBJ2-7	SVDVGLAGYEQY
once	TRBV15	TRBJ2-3	ATSREGGGPTDTQY
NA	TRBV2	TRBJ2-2	ASSASGSMTTGELF
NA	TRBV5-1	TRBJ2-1	ASSSGPGTIYNEQF
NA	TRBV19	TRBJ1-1	ASSIWGSPDHTEAF
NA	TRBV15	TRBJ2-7	ATSRGLTYEQY
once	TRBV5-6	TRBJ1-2	ASSFRTGDGYT
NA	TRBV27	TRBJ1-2	ASSRGPSYGYT
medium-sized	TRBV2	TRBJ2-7	ASSGGPTSYEQY
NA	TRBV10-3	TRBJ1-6	AISKGVESPLH
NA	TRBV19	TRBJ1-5	ASGDSSYQPQH
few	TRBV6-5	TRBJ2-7	ASSWGQGTEQY
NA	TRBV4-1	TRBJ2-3	ASSQREGEGTQY
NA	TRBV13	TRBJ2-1	ASSLQRQGYNEQF
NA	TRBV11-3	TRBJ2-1	ASSPRLAGNNEQF
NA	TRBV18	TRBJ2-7	ASSPEGARLRYEQY
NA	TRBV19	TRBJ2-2	ASSLSRGGGELF
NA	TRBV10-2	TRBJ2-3	ASRDLRGGTDTQY
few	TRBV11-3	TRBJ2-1	ASSHQRGSYNEQF
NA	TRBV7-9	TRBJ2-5	ASSPAEAQY
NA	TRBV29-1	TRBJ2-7	SVSGLASLYEQY
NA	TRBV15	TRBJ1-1	ATSRVGVMNTEAF
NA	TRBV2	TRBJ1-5	ASSRTGDSNQPQH
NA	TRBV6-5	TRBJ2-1	ASSYMGGDYNNEQF
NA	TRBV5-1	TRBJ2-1	ASSRGWTSVGDEQF
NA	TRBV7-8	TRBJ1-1	ASSPTGNTEAF
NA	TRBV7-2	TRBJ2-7	ASSHYSGSIEQY